This T cell receptor (beta chain) was captured in a study of blood T cell repertoires in COVID-19. The protocol was immunoSEQ multiplex PCR, while the TCRdb copy is restricted to in-frame clones and leaves out a portion. Seen here are some 230,000 clones, roughly 83% observed once, and the top ten hold approximately 1.3%. The CDR3 runs to 14 residues. V shed 5 bases and J shed 4 bases, with 14 bases lying between them. The germline V gene encodes CDR1 MNHNY and CDR2 SVGAGI (reference sequence). The TCR was taken from a woman aged 40 to 50 with acute COVID-19. The source material was PBMCs or T cells enriched from blood (not recorded which). The chain recombines TRBV6-6 with TRBJ1-2; D is ambiguous. CDR3 DNA sequence: TGTGCCAGCAGTCCGGGTTCGCGGGTCTATGGCTACACCTTC. As protein: CASSPGSRVYGYTF.